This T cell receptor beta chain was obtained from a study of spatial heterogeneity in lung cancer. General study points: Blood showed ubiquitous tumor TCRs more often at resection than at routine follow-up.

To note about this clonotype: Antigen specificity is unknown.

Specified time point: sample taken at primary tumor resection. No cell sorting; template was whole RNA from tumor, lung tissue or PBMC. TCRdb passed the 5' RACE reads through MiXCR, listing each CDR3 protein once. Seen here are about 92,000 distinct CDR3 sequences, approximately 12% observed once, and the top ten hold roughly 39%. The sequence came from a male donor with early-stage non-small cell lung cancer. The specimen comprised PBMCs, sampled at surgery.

The CDR3 DNA reads TGTGCCAGCAGACGACCAGGGGTCACCCAAGAGACCCAGTACTTC. It encodes CASRRPGVTQETQYF. The V gene is TRBV21-1, the J gene TRBJ2-5; TRBD1, the D gene given by the table, was not confirmed from the DNA. TRBV21-1 represents a pseudogene. The CDR3 runs 15 residues.